This T cell receptor (beta chain) was sequenced for a study of early T cells in non-severe SARS-CoV-2 infection. Overall study results and limits: Using VDJdb, the matching emphasized anti-spike CD8 responses while missing private and CD4 specificities.

cDNA molecules, individually, were tagged with unique molecular identifiers. TCRdb recomputed calls from the 5' RACE reads with MiXCR, one row per CDR3 protein. The sample includes tens of thousands of distinct CDR3 sequences, about a tenth of them seen just once. V was pared by 4 bases and J by 6 bases, with 4 bases of the junction left unmatched. Germline V gives CDR1 SEHNR, CDR2 FQNEAQ (reference sequence). The CDR3 is 14 amino acids. This clonotype was recorded once. As yet, its antigen is unknown. Sequencing input: whole blood. The gene calls are TRBV7-9 and TRBJ1-4; TRBD1 matches 8 bases. This clonotype was obtained from an adult who was a healthcare worker with PCR-confirmed SARS-CoV-2 infection or an uninfected control (not recorded which). CDR3 sequence (DNA): TGTGCCAGCAGCTCCGGGACAGGAGATGAAAAACTGTTTTTT. Residues: CASSSGTGDEKLFF.